This TCR beta chain was retrieved from a study of T cells in Graves' hyperthyroidism and ophthalmopathy. The CDR3 totals 13 residues. V trimming: 5 bases; J trimming: 10 bases; junction bases outside the gene matches: 7. CDR1 is MNHNS, CDR2 SASEGT, per germline. This clonotype was seen many times. Authors of the study amplified TCR beta CDR3 regions from RNA transcripts. The primer set for the first-round RT-PCR of the TCR CDR3 was HTBI. TCRdb itself ran the multiplex PCR reads through MiXCR, one entry per CDR3 protein. The data contain around 390,000 distinct CDR3 sequences, around 15% of them singletons.

The sequence derives from a woman aged 25 to 39 with Graves' ophthalmopathy. V gene TRBV6-1 combines with J gene TRBJ2-1, with 8 bases aligning to TRBD1. The sample comprised blood. The CDR3, as DNA: TGTGCCAGCAGTTTGGACAGGGACGACGAGCAGTTCTTC. It codes for CASSLDRDDEQFF.